This T cell receptor beta chain is drawn from a study of a mutant IDH1 vaccine in newly diagnosed glioma. At the level of the study: Most patients had received both radiotherapy and temozolomide, the prior options being radiotherapy, temozolomide, or both.

About this clone: The antigen is not known.

Study-wide results and caveats: Pseudoprogression appeared unlinked to shifts in leading peripheral T cell clonotypes.

Sequencing used immunoSEQ multiplex PCR; TCRdb keeps in-frame clones, though not all of them. The sample lists around 27,000 clones; 70% to 80% were seen once. The time point here: week 11, during vaccination. Every vaccine dose comprised 300 ug of mutant IDH1 20-mer peptide plus topical imiquimod. The ends were cut back, 3 bases at V and 7 bases at J, with 14 bases in the middle. CDR3 size: 15 residues. Looked up from germline, CDR1 is SGDLS and CDR2 is YYNGEE. Sample: PBMCs, taken from a glioma patient whose treatment included an IDH1 peptide vaccine. The sequence came from a woman younger than 30 with glioma. V and J are TRBV9 and TRBJ1-6; D perhaps matches TRBD1 (5 bases). The CDR3 sequence: CASSGLEGRNSPLHF. For the CDR3, the DNA is TGTGCCAGCAGCGGTCTGGAGGGGAGAAATTCACCCCTCCACTTT.